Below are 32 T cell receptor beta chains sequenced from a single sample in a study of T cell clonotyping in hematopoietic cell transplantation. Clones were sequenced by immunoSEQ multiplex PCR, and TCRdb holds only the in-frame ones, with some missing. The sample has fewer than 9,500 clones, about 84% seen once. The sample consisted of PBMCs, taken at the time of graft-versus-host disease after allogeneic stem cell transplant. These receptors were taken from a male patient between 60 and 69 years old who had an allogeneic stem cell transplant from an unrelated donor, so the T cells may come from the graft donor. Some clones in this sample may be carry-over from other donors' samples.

The CDR3 coding sequence is TGTGCCAGCAGCGTAGTGTCAAGGCGGAATTATCAGCCCCAGCATTTT. Amino acids: CASSVVSRRNYQPQHF. This rearrangement joins TRBV9 to TRBJ1-5, with unresolved D. Trimming removed 0 bases from V and 5 bases from J, with 15 bases in between. This CDR3 has 16 residues. Germline assignment: CDR1 SGDLS and CDR2 YYNGEE.

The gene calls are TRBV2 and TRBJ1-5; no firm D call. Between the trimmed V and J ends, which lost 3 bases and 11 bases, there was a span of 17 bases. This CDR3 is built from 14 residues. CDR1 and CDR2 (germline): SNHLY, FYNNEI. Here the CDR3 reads CASSERRPFEAQHF. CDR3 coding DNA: TGTGCCAGCAGTGAGAGGCGTCCCTTCGAGGCCCAGCATTTT.

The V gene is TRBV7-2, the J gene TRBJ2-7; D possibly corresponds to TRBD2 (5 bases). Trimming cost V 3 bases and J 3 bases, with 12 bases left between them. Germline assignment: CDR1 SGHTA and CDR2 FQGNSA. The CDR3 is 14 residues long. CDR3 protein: CASSFSRGYYEQYF. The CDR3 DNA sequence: TGTGCCAGCAGCTTTTCTCGGGGATACTACGAGCAGTACTTC. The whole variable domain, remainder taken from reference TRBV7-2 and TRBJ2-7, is GAGVSQSPSNKVTEKGKDVELRCDPISGHTALYWYRQSLGQGLEFLIYFQGNSAPDKSGLPSDRFSAERTGGSVSTLTIQRTQQEDSAVYLCASSFSRGYYEQYFGPGTRLTVT.

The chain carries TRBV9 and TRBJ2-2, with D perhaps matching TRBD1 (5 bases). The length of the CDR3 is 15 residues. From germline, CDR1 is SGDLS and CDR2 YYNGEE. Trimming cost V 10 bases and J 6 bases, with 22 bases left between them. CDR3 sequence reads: CAGKQWGPKPGELFF. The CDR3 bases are TGTGCCGGCAAACAGTGGGGCCCCAAACCCGGGGAGCTGTTTTTT.

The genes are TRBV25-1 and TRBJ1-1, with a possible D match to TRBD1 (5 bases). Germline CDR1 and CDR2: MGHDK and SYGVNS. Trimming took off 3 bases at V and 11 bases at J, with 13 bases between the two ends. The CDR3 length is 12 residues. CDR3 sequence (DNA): TGTGCCAGCAGTGACCAGCTGGGACGGGCTTTCTTT. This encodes CASSDQLGRAFF.

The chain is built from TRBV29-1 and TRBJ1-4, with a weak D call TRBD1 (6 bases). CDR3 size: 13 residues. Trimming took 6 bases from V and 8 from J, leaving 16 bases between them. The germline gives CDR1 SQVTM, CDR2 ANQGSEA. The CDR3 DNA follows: TGCAGCGTACTACCGGGGGGCGGGGAAAAACTGTTTTTT. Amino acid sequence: CSVLPGGGEKLFF.

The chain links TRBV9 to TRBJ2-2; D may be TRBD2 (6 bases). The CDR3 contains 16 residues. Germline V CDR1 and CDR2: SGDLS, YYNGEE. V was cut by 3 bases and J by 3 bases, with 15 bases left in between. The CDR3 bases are TGTGCCAGCAGCGAACGGGACTCGACTTACACCGGGGAGCTGTTTTTT. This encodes CASSERDSTYTGELFF.

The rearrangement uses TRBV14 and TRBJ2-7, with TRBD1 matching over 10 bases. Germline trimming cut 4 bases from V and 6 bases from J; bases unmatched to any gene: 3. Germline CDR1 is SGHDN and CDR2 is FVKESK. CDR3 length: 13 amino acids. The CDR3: CASSLRDRGEQYF. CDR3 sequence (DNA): TGTGCCAGCAGCCTTCGGGACAGGGGCGAGCAGTACTTC.

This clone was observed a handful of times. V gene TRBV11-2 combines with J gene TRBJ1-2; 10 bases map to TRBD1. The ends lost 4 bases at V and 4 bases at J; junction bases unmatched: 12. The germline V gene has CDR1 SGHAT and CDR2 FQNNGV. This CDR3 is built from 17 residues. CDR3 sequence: CASSSTDRGLFGYGYTF. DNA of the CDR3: TGTGCCAGCAGCTCCACCGACAGGGGGCTTTTTGGCTATGGCTACACCTTC.

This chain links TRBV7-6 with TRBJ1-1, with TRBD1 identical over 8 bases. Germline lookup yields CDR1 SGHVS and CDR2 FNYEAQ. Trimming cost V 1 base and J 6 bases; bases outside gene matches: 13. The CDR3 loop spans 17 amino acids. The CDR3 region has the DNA TGTGCCAGCAGCTTAGTTGAGCAGGGGGCGGCCAACGCTGAAGCTTTCTTT. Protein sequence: CASSLVEQGAANAEAFF.

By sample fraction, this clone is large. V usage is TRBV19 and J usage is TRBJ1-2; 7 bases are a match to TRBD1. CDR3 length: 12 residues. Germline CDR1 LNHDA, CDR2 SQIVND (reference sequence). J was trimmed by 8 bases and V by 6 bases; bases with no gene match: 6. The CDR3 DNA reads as TGTGCCAGTAGAGTAGGGGGCAACGGCTACACCTTC. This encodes CASRVGGNGYTF.

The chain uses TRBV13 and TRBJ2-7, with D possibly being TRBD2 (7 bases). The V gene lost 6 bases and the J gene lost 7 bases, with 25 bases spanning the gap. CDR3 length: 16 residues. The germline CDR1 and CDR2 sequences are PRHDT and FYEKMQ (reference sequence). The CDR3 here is CASSFLSGGARGEQYF. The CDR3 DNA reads TGTGCCAGCAGTTTCCTTTCGGGGGGCGCTCGTGGTGAGCAGTACTTC. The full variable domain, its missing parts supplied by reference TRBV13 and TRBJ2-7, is AAGVIQSPRHLIKEKRETATLKCYPIPRHDTVYWYQQGPGQDPQFLISFYEKMQSDKGSIPDRFSAQQFSDYHSELNMSSLELGDSALYFCASSFLSGGARGEQYFGPGTRLTVT.

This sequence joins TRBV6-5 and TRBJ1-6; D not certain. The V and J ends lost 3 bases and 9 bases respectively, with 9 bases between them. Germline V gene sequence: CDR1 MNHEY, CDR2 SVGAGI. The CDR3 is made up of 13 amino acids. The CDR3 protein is CASSYDLTSPLHF. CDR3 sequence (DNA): TGTGCCAGCAGTTATGACCTAACTTCACCCCTCCACTTT.

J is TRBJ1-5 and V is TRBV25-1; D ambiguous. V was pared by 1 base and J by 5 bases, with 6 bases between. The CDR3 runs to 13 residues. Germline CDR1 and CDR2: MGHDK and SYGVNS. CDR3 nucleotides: TGTGCCAGCAGTGAATCTGGGGATCAGCCCCAGCATTTT. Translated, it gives CASSESGDQPQHF. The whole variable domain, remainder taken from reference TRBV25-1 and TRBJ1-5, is EADIYQTPRYLVIGTGKKITLECSQTMGHDKMYWYQQDPGMELHLIHYSYGVNSTEKGDLSSESTVSRIRTEHFPLTLESARPSHTSQYLCASSESGDQPQHFGDGTRLSIL.

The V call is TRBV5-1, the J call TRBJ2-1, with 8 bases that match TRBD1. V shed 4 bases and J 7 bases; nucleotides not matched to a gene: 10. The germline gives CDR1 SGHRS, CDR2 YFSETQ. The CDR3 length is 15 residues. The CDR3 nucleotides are TGCGCCAGCAGCCCTCTCGGACAGGGACGGAATGAGCAGTTCTTC. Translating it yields CASSPLGQGRNEQFF.

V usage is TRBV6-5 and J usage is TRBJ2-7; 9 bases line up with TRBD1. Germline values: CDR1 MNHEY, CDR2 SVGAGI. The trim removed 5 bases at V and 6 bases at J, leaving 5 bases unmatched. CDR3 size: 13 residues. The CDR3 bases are TGTGCCAGCAGTGCCGGGACAGGGCTCGAGCAGTACTTC. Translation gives CASSAGTGLEQYF.

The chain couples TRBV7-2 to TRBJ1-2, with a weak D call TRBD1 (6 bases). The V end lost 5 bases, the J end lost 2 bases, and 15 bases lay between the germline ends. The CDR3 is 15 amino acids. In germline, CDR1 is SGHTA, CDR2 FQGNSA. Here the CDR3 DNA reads TGTGCCAGCAGCCCCGCCATGGGACAAAACTATGGCTACACCTTC. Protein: CASSPAMGQNYGYTF.

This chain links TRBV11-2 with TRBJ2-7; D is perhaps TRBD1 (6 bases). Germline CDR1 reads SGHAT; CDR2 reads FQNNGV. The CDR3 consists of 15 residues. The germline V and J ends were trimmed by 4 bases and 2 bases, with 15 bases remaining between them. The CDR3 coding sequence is TGTGCCAGCAGCTCAGTCCGGGACAAAACCTACGAGCAGTACTTC. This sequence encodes CASSSVRDKTYEQYF.

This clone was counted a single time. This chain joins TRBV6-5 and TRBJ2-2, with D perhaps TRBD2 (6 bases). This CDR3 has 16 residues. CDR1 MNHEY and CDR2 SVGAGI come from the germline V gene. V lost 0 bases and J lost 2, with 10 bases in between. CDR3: CASSYSVGTNTGELFF. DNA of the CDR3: TGTGCCAGCAGTTACTCGGTGGGGACTAACACCGGGGAGCTGTTTTTT.

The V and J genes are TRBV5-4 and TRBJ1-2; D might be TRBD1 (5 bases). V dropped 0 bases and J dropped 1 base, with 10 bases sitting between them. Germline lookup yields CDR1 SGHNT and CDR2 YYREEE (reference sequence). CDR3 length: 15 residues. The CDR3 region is CASSLAGTVNYGYTF. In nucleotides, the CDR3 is TGTGCCAGCAGCTTGGCAGGGACGGTTAACTATGGCTACACCTTC. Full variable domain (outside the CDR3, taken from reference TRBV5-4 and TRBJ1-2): ETGVTQSPTHLIKTRGQQVTLRCSSQSGHNTVSWYQQALGQGPQFIFQYYREEENGRGNFPPRFSGLQFPNYSSELNVNALELDDSALYLCASSLAGTVNYGYTFGSGTRLTVV.

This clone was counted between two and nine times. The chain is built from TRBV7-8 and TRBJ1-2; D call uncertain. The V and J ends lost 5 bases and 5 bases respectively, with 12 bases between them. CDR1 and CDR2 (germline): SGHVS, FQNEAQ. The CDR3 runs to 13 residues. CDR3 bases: TGTGCCAGCAGCCACCGGACTGATTATGGCTACACCTTC. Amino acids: CASSHRTDYGYTF.

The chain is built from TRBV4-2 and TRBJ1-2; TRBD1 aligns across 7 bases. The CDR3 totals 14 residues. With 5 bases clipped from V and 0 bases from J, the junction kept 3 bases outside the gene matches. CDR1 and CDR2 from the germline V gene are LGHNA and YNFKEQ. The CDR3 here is CASSSGQTNYGYTF. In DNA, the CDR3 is TGTGCCAGCAGCTCGGGACAGACTAACTATGGCTACACCTTC.

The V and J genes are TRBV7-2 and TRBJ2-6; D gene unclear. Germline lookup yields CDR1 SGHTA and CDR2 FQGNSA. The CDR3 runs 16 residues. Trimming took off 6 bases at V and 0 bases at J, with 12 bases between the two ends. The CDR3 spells CASRPTKVSGANVLTF. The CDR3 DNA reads TGTGCCAGCAGACCAACTAAGGTCTCTGGGGCCAACGTCCTGACTTTC.

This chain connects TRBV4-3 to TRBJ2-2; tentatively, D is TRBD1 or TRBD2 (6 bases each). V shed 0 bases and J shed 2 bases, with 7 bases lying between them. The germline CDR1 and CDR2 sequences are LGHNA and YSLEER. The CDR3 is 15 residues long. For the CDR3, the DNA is TGCGCCAGCAGCCAAGAGGGGGGCAACACCGGGGAGCTGTTTTTT. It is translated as CASSQEGGNTGELFF.

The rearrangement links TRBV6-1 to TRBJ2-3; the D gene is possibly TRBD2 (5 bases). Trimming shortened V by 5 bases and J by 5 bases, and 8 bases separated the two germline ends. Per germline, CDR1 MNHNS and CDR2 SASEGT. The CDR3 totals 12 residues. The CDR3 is CASSSGGDTQYF. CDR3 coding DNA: TGTGCCAGCAGTAGCGGCGGAGATACGCAGTATTTT.

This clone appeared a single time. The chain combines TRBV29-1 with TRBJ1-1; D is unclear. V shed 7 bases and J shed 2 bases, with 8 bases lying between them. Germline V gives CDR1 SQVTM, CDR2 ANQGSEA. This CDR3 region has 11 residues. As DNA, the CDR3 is TGCAGCGCGACCACAAACACTGAAGCTTTCTTT. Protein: CSATTNTEAFF.

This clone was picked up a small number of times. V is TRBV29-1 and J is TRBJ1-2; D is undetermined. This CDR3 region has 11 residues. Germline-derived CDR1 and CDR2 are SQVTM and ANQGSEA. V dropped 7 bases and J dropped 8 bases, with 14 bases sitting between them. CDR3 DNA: TGCAGCGGTTTAGGAGGAGGAGGCTACACCTTC. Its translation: CSGLGGGGYTF.

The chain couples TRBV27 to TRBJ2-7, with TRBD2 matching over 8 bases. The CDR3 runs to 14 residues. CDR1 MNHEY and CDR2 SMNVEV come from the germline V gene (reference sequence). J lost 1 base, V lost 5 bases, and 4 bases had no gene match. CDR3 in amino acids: CASSPLAGSYEQYF. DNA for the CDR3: TGTGCCAGCAGTCCCTTAGCGGGATCCTACGAGCAGTACTTC.

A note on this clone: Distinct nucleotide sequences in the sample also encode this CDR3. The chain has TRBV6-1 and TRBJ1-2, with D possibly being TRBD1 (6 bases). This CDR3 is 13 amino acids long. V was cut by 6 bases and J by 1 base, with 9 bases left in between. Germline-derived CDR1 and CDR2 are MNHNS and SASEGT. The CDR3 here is CASSGQINYGYTF. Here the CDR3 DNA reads TGTGCCAGCAGCGGACAGATTAACTATGGCTACACCTTC.

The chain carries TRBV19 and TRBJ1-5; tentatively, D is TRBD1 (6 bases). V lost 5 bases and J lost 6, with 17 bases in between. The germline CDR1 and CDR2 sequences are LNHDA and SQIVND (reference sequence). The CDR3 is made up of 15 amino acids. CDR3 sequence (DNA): TGTGCCAGTAGTCCCGGACAGTGGGAGGGTCAGCCCCAGCATTTT. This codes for CASSPGQWEGQPQHF. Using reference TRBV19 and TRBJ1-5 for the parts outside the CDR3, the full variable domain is DGGITQSPKYLFRKEGQNVTLSCEQNLNHDAMYWYRQDPGQGLRLIYYSQIVNDFQKGDIAEGYSVSREKKESFPLTVTSAQKNPTAFYLCASSPGQWEGQPQHFGDGTRLSIL.

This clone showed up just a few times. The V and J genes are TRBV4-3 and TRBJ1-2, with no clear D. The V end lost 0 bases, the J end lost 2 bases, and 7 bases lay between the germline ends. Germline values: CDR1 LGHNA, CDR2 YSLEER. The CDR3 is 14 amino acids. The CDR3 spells CASSQEVVNYGYTF. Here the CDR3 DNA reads TGCGCCAGCAGCCAAGAAGTGGTAAACTATGGCTACACCTTC.

In DNA, the CDR3 is TGCGCCAGCAGCCAATCTCCCAGTGGGGGGCCGCAGAATGAGCAGTTCTTC. This translates into CASSQSPSGGPQNEQFF. This chain links TRBV4-3 with TRBJ2-1; TRBD1 or TRBD2 may be the D gene (6 bases each). CDR1 LGHNA and CDR2 YSLEER come from the germline V gene. V shed 2 bases and J shed 7 bases, with 21 bases lying between them. The CDR3 has 17 residues.